The 14 T cell receptor beta chains given below trace back to one sample, sequenced in a study of monozygotic twins with inflammatory bowel disease (dated by TCRdb to between 2018 and 2021). Library generation was performed with 5' RACE. The instrument was an Illumina HiSeq 2500. With the reads reprocessed by TCRdb, a single entry stands for each CDR3 protein sequence and no DNA is reported. This specimen's table enumerates 210,000 or so distinct CDR3 sequences. Of the sample, around 7.7% falls within the top ten clones. Sample: blood. The receptor set was obtained from a human donor with ulcerative colitis or Crohn's disease, or a healthy co-twin of an affected twin (not recorded which).

V and J are TRBV7-8 and TRBJ2-7; the TCRdb call, TRBD1, lacks DNA for checking. The CDR3 covers 11 residues. Germline CDR1 is SGHVS and CDR2 is FQNEAQ. The CDR3 is CASSRDYEQYF.

The rearrangement links TRBV20-1 to TRBJ2-1; TCRdb's D call, TRBD2, is unchecked because there is no DNA. This CDR3 region has 16 residues. CDR1 and CDR2 (germline): DFQATT, SNEGSKA (reference sequence). CDR3 residues: CSAMLVAGITYNEQFF.

The chain uses TRBV7-6 and TRBJ1-1; TCRdb designates TRBD1, a call that cannot be tested without DNA. The CDR3 is 16 residues long. Germline CDR1 and CDR2: SGHVS and FNYEAQ. The CDR3 loop is CASSLGRAGLNTEAFF.

The chain employs TRBV6-1 and TRBJ1-3; TCRdb lists TRBD1, though no DNA is available to test this call. Germline loops: CDR1 MNHNS, CDR2 SASEGT. The CDR3 loop spans 15 amino acids. The CDR3 protein is CASSEWGAPGNTIYF.

The CDR3 is CASTSLTGELFF. The V call is TRBV5-6, the J call TRBJ2-2. The CDR3 has 12 residues. Germline values: CDR1 SGHDT, CDR2 YYEEEE.

The J gene is TRBJ1-1, the V gene TRBV4-3; there is no DNA to check the TCRdb D call of TRBD1. The CDR3 extends over 14 amino acids. The V gene's germline CDR1 is LGHNA and CDR2 YSLEER. The CDR3 spells CASSQDRFRAEAFF.

The chain links TRBV11-2 to TRBJ2-7; there is no DNA to check the TCRdb D call of TRBD1. Germline lookup yields CDR1 SGHAT and CDR2 FQNNGV. CDR3 size: 15 residues. The CDR3 here is CASSLDRTVSYEQYF.

This sequence joins TRBV12-3 or TRBV12-4 and TRBJ2-1; TCRdb proposes TRBD1, but this gene call is untestable without DNA. The CDR3 has 15 amino acids. This chain's CDR3 is CASNQQGAASDEQFF.

The CDR3 reads CASSPRGWSNQPQHF. The chain employs TRBV27 and TRBJ1-5; TCRdb's D call of TRBD1 is untestable without DNA. Germline values: CDR1 MNHEY, CDR2 SMNVEV (reference sequence). The CDR3 runs to 15 residues.

CDR3 protein: CASSPTLYGYTF. The V call is TRBV7-9, the J call TRBJ1-2. This CDR3 is 12 amino acids long. Germline CDR1 reads SEHNR; CDR2 reads FQNEAQ (reference sequence).

The chain has TRBV5-4 and TRBJ2-5. From germline, CDR1 is SGHNT and CDR2 YYREEE (reference sequence). There are 23 residues in the CDR3. The CDR3 spells CASSWPTPIIQRSEKSVQETQYF. Full variable domain (outside the CDR3, taken from reference TRBV5-4 and TRBJ2-5): ETGVTQSPTHLIKTRGQQVTLRCSSQSGHNTVSWYQQALGQGPQFIFQYYREEENGRGNFPPRFSGLQFPNYSSELNVNALELDDSALYLCASSWPTPIIQRSEKSVQETQYFGPGTRLLVL.

The chain carries TRBV7-9 and TRBJ2-5; as DNA is missing, the TRBD2 call by TCRdb cannot be tested. The CDR3 is 15 amino acids. Germline V gives CDR1 SEHNR, CDR2 FQNEAQ (reference sequence). CDR3 loop: CASSLAAGREETQYF.

The chain carries TRBV6-6 and TRBJ2-6; without DNA, the TCRdb call of TRBD1 cannot be checked. The CDR3 extends over 14 amino acids. Germline V gene sequence: CDR1 MNHNY, CDR2 SVGAGI (reference sequence). The CDR3 sequence: CASSYSTDRNVLTF.

The V call is TRBV3-1, the J call TRBJ2-7; TCRdb reports TRBD1, a call that lacks DNA to check it against. In germline, CDR1 is LGHDT, CDR2 YNNKEL (reference sequence). The CDR3 sequence is 15 residues long. CDR3 sequence reads: CASSGATGGPYEQYF.